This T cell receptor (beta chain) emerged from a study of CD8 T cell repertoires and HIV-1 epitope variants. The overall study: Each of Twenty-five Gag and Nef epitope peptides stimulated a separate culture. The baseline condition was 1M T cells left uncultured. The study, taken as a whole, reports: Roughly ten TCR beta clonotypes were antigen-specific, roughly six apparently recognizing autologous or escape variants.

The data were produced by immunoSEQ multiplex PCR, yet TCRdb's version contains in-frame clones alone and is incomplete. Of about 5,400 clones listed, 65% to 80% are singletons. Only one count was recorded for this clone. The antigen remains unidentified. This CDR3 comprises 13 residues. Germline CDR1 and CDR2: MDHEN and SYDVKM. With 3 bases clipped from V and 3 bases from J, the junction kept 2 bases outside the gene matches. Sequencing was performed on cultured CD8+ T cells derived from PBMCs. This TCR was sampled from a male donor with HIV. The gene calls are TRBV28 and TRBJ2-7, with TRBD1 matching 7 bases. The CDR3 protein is CASSFRDSYEQYF. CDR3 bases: TGTGCCAGCAGTTTCCGGGACAGCTACGAGCAGTACTTC. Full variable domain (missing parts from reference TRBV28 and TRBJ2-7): DVKVTQSSRYLVKRTGEKVFLECVQDMDHENMFWYRQDPGLGLRLIYFSYDVKMKEKGDIPEGYSVSREKKERFSLILESASTNQTSMYLCASSFRDSYEQYFGPGTRLTVT.